The text below deals with one T cell receptor beta chain. Its antigen is currently not known. Nothing much larger sits one base from this clone, and base qualities are not available. Libraries were constructed by the immunoSEQ multiplex PCR assay. TCR beta CDR3 sequencing was performed on DNA from the cultured, isolated CD4+ T cells. Turning to the authors' computational methods: Non-productive TCR sequences were removed, reads were trimmed to the CDR3 region, and CDR3s of at least 7 amino acids were retained. The MANAFEST web app was used to pick out antigen-specific clonotypes by comparing their expansion in peptide wells with that in reference cultures. To count as positive, a clone had to show expansion at FDR<0.05 compared with the reference and with all other wells, an odds ratio above 5, and a frequency above 0.1% in two replicate wells. A clonotype was defined as cross-reactive if the clonotype was significantly expanded both in SARS-CoV-2 spike wells and in at least one common cold coronavirus spike condition. CDR3 similarity was assessed by Levenshtein distance with the stringdist R package, and unrooted trees were built with ape in R 3.6.1. TCRdb stores this immuneACCESS table with in-frame sequences only. Part of the clones is absent; in the studies checked, under half of the shortfall reflects unresolved V genes, and no reason is known for the rest. The V and J calls and clone size were taken over from that table, and D and trimming were inferred from the DNA. Across this sample there are about 20,000 clones, with about 73% seen only once. The top ten clonotypes cover roughly a sixth of the sample.

The cysteine opens and the phenylalanine closes a CDR3 of 14 amino acids. Here the CDR3 DNA is all that survives: 42 bases in frame from base 1. The data were obtained in a study of vaccination effects on CD4 cells after COVID-19 (dated by TCRdb to the early 2020s). Describing the broader study: Each participant got two doses of an mRNA SARS-CoV-2 vaccine, either BNT162b2 or mRNA-1273. SARS-CoV-2 spike-specific CD4+ TCR repertoires from before and after mRNA vaccination were compared in COVID-19 convalescent patients and in infection-naive vaccine recipients. Altogether, roughly 10 COVID-19 convalescent patients and several SARS-CoV-2-naive healthy vaccine recipients made up the full study. Cultures from other donors in the study were sequenced using the Oncomine TCR Beta short-read assay on an Illumina iSeq 100. The paper's findings and limits, for the study overall: Marked clonal contraction was observed in both infection-induced and vaccine-induced clones at late post-vaccination timepoints, consistent with waning T cell responses. In healthy vaccine recipients, vaccine-induced clones were almost all SARS-CoV-2 mono-reactive, with only 1 of 255 cross-reactive with common cold coronaviruses. Only a small number of convalescent patients were included, and no early post-infection timepoints were available, which limited the study.

In the ViraFEST assay, PBMC were stimulated with viral peptide pools, and TCR sequencing was then used to find antigen-specific CD4+ T cell clonotypes based on their expansion. After roughly 11 days of culture, CD4+ T cells were isolated with the EasySep CD4+ T cell isolation kit. The absence of prior SARS-CoV-2 infection in healthy vaccine recipients was confirmed by negative nucleocapsid antibodies before and after vaccination. Each well held 2 million to 2.5 million PBMC cultured in IMDM containing approximately 5.3% human AB serum, around 9.3 IU/ml IL-2 and gentamicin, along with 10 ug/ml peptides. On days 3 and 7, half of the culture medium was replaced with fresh IL-2-containing medium. Each peptide stimulation condition was cultured in triplicate wells unless otherwise noted. PBMC were separated from whole blood using Ficoll-Paque Plus gradient centrifugation and were then either cryopreserved at -140C or used fresh. The overlapping peptide pools covered the spike proteins of SARS-CoV-2 and of the common cold coronaviruses HCoV-NL63, HCoV-OC43 and HCoV-229E. The QIAamp micro DNA kit was used to extract genomic DNA from the cultured CD4+ T cells.

This chain is built from TRBV21-1 and TRBJ2-5; no check of the table's D call, TRBD1, against the DNA was made. TRBV21-1 is shown as a pseudogene. The specimen comprised CD4+ T cells from PBMCs cultured with HCoV-229E spike peptides, sampled before COVID-19 vaccination. The intended sense of this specimen's cell subset or site label: HCoV-229E spike overlapping peptide pool stimulation. This receptor was taken from a human donor who received a COVID-19 vaccine. The DNA sequence follows: TGTGCCAGCAGCAAACCCTCCAGGGCCGAGACCCAGTACTTC. This codes for CASSKPSRAETQYF.